The 18 T cell receptor beta chains in this list originate from one sample, sequenced in a study of T cell clonality in common variable immunodeficiency. TCRdb keeps only in-frame clones here, not all; method: immunoSEQ multiplex PCR. The table lists about 34,000 clones, with no singletons. Input material: peripheral blood mononuclear cells. The receptor set was obtained from a person between 18 and 70 years old in good health.

This clone was counted ten times or more. The read stops 3 residues short of the end of the CDR3; the missing end is completed from the germline J gene. V and J are TRBV18 and TRBJ2-5; TRBD1 aligns across 8 bases. Germline values: CDR1 KGHSH, CDR2 LQKENI. V lost 1 base to trimming and J lost 2 bases; unmatched junction nucleotides: 3. The CDR3 is 15 residues long. The DNA read from the CDR3 is TGTGCCAGCTCACCACTGACAGGGGAGCAAGAGACC. Translating it yields CASSPLTGEQET. From start to end, the CDR3 is CASSPLTGEQETQYF.

Many counts were recorded for this clone. The CDR3 end lies 3 residues beyond the end of the read and is filled in from the germline J gene. This rearrangement joins TRBV5-6 to TRBJ2-5; D is undetermined. This CDR3 is built from 14 residues. V shed 0 bases and J shed 3 bases, with 9 bases lying between them. CDR1 is SGHDT, CDR2 YYEEEE, per germline. The CDR3 here is CASSLAGTKETQYF. The DNA read from the CDR3 is TGTGCCAGCAGCTTGGCCGGTACTAAAGAGACC. Looking up the rest from reference TRBV5-6 and TRBJ2-5 gives the full variable domain: DAGVTQSPTHLIKTRGQQVTLRCSPKSGHDTVSWYQQALGQGPQFIFQYYEEEERQRGNFPDRFSGHQFPNYSSELNVNALLLGDSALYLCASSLAGTKETQYFGPGTRLLVL.

This clone was picked up many times. From the germline J gene comes the end of the CDR3, since the read stops 3 residues before it. The chain couples TRBV29-1 to TRBJ1-1, with D unresolved. The V and J ends lost 2 bases and 2 bases respectively, with 9 bases between them. The CDR3 extends over 13 amino acids. CDR1 and CDR2 from the germline V gene are SQVTM and ANQGSEA. The CDR3 here is CSVEITANTEAFF. The CDR3 DNA, read in part, is TGCAGCGTTGAAATTACAGCAAACACTGAA.

This clone was seen ten or more times. The read ends 3 residues early relative to the CDR3; the germline J gene fills the gap. The chain uses TRBV20-1 and TRBJ1-5; tentative D call: TRBD1 (5 bases). V was cut by 6 bases and J by 4 bases, with 16 bases left in between. CDR3 length: 14 amino acids. CDR1 and CDR2 from the germline V gene are DFQATT and SNEGSKA (reference sequence). CDR3 in amino acids: CSAPPRAGNQPQHF. The sequenced part of the CDR3 DNA is TGCAGTGCCCCTCCCAGGGCCGGGAATCAGCCC.

This clone was observed at least ten times. The read gets to within 3 residues of the CDR3 end, and the germline J gene fills in the rest. V is TRBV4-1 and J is TRBJ2-7, with TRBD1 matching over 9 bases. The CDR3 is made up of 16 amino acids. V dropped 4 bases and J dropped 1; count of bases not matched to a gene: 8. Germline CDR1 MGHRA, CDR2 YSYEKL. The CDR3 reads CASSRTAGTGSYEQYF. Incomplete CDR3 DNA: TGCGCCAGCAGCCGGACAGCAGGGACAGGGTCCTACGAG.

There are many counts of this clone. Coverage ceases 3 residues before the CDR3 finishes, and the germline J gene fills in the end. V is TRBV20-1 and J is TRBJ2-1; D perhaps matches TRBD1 (6 bases). The germline CDR1 and CDR2 sequences are DFQATT and SNEGSKA (reference sequence). The V gene lost 2 bases and the J gene lost 5 bases, with 16 bases spanning the gap. This CDR3 region has 15 residues. CDR3 DNA, as far as it was read: TGCAGTGCTAGACCCTCGACCGGGACAAACAATGAG. Its translation is CSARPSTGTNNE. In full, the CDR3 is CSARPSTGTNNEQFF.

This clone was counted only a few times. The read terminates 3 residues ahead of where the CDR3 ends, so the germline J gene completes it. The chain carries TRBV30 and TRBJ1-1; a possible D gene is TRBD1 (5 bases). Per germline, CDR1 GTSNPN and CDR2 SVGIG (reference sequence). This CDR3 spans 14 amino acids. Partial CDR3 DNA: TGTGCCTGGAGTGTTCAACAGGTGGGGTACGAG. Encoded protein: CAWSVQQVGYE. The complete CDR3 reads CAWSVQQVGYEAFF.

In this sample, this clone turned up many times. Sequencing ends 3 residues short of the CDR3 end; the germline J gene provides the rest. The genes are TRBV7-9 and TRBJ1-2; TRBD1 agrees at 7 bases. The CDR3 covers 15 residues. J was trimmed by 7 bases and V by 1 base; bases with no gene match: 9. The germline CDR1 and CDR2 sequences are SEHNR and FQNEAQ (reference sequence). CDR3 loop: CASSLEPGTVSGYTF. The covered CDR3 bases are TGTGCCAGCAGCTTAGAGCCCGGGACAGTAAGTGGC.

This clone showed up many times. The CDR3 bases that were read are TGTGCCTGGAGTTCTCGACCGGACAGGCCCCATGGC. Translated: CAWSSRPDRPHG. In full, the CDR3 is CAWSSRPDRPHGYTF. This rearrangement joins TRBV30 to TRBJ1-2, with 7 bases aligning to TRBD1. The CDR3 is cut off 3 residues early in the read; its end comes from the germline J gene. CDR3 length: 15 amino acids. In germline, CDR1 is GTSNPN, CDR2 SVGIG (reference sequence). V dropped 2 bases and J dropped 6; count of bases not matched to a gene: 12.

The table lists this clone with many counts. The CDR3 is cut off 3 residues early in the read; its end comes from the germline J gene. The J gene is TRBJ2-1, the V gene TRBV5-1, with 11 bases identical to TRBD2. CDR3 length: 16 amino acids. With 1 base clipped from V and 2 bases from J, the junction kept 2 bases outside the gene matches. The germline V gene has CDR1 SGHRS and CDR2 YFSETQ. CDR3 DNA (partial): TGCGCCAGCAGCTTGACTAGCGGGGGAACCTACAATGAG. This encodes CASSLTSGGTYNE. The entire CDR3 reads CASSLTSGGTYNEQFF.

In its sample, this clone was seen many times. The CDR3 end lies 3 residues beyond the end of the read and is filled in from the germline J gene. The rearrangement uses TRBV18 and TRBJ2-4, with D perhaps matching TRBD2 (7 bases). There are 19 residues in the CDR3. Germline V gene sequence: CDR1 KGHSH, CDR2 LQKENI. Trimming removed 2 bases at V and 0 bases at J, with 20 bases between. The covered CDR3 bases are TGTGCCAGCTCACCAAACAGGGAGGGAACTAATCTAGCCAAAAACATT. It codes for CASSPNREGTNLAKNI. In full, the CDR3 is CASSPNREGTNLAKNIQYF. Looking up the rest from reference TRBV18 and TRBJ2-4 gives the full variable domain: NAGVMQNPRHLVRRRGQEARLRCSPMKGHSHVYWYRQLPEEGLKFMVYLQKENIIDESGMPKERFSAEFPKEGPSILRIQQVVRGDSAAYFCASSPNREGTNLAKNIQYFGAGTRLSVL.

There are many counts of this clone. The read ends 3 residues before the CDR3 terminus; that terminus is restored from the germline J gene. The chain combines TRBV19 with TRBJ2-5; the D gene is possibly TRBD2 (6 bases). The V gene lost 3 bases and the J gene lost 1 base, with 18 bases spanning the gap. The CDR3 sequence is 17 residues long. The germline V gene encodes CDR1 LNHDA and CDR2 SQIVND (reference sequence). CDR3 amino acids: CASSIGRSGYFQETQYF. The CDR3 DNA, read in part, is TGTGCCAGTAGTATTGGTAGGAGCGGGTATTTCCAAGAGACC.

This clone was seen repeatedly, ten times or more. The CDR3 is cut off 3 residues early in the read; its end comes from the germline J gene. The chain combines TRBV20-1 with TRBJ2-2; maybe TRBD2 (6 bases). Deletions cut 2 bases from V and 3 bases from J, with 13 bases between. The CDR3 has 15 amino acids. Germline V gene lookup returns CDR1 DFQATT and CDR2 SNEGSKA (reference sequence). CDR3 DNA, as far as it was read: TGCAGTGCTAGATTGGGGGGAAGTGACACCGGGGAG. Amino acid sequence: CSARLGGSDTGE. The complete CDR3 sequence is CSARLGGSDTGELFF.

This clone was seen more than once but under ten times. Read data end 3 residues before the CDR3 end; the end is taken from the germline J gene. J is TRBJ1-1 and V is TRBV2; tentative D call: TRBD1 (6 bases). The CDR3 is 16 residues long. Germline assignment: CDR1 SNHLY and CDR2 FYNNEI. V lost 4 bases and J lost 0, with 15 bases in between. CDR3 sequence reads: CASSVGGQRVNTEAFF. CDR3 DNA, as far as it was read: TGTGCCAGCAGTGTGGGGGGGCAGCGAGTGAACACTGAA. The whole variable domain, filled in from reference TRBV2 and TRBJ1-1, reads EPEVTQTPSHQVTQMGQEVILRCVPISNHLYFYWYRQILGQKVEFLVSFYNNEISEKSEIFDDQFSVERPDGSNFTLKIRSTKLEDSAMYFCASSVGGQRVNTEAFFGQGTRLTVV.

This clone was seen ten or more times. The CDR3 end lies 3 residues beyond the end of the read and is filled in from the germline J gene. V gene TRBV30 combines with J gene TRBJ1-2, with D perhaps matching TRBD1 (5 bases). CDR3 length equals 14 residues. Germline lookup yields CDR1 GTSNPN and CDR2 SVGIG (reference sequence). The CDR3 bases that were read are TGTGCCTGGAGTGCCCCGACAGCGCCATGGGGC. Its translation is CAWSAPTAPWG. The whole CDR3 reads CAWSAPTAPWGYTF.

Many counts were recorded for this clone. The read gets to within 3 residues of the CDR3 end, and the germline J gene fills in the rest. The V call is TRBV3-1 (or the pseudogene TRBV3-2), the J call TRBJ2-1, with TRBD2 matching over 9 bases. Per the germline V gene, CDR1 is LGHDT and CDR2 is YNNKEL (reference sequence). V lost 4 bases to trimming and J lost 9 bases; unmatched junction nucleotides: 7. CDR3 length: 14 amino acids. The covered CDR3 bases are TGTGCCAGCAGCCCTTTAGCGGGAGAGGGTGAG. Translation gives CASSPLAGEGE. The full CDR3 sequence reads CASSPLAGEGEQFF.

This clone has a count of ten or more. CDR3 DNA, as far as it was read: TGTGCCAGCAGTGAAAGCGGGGGCTATAGCTCCTATAATTCACCC. Encoded protein: CASSESGGYSSYNSP. The full CDR3 sequence reads CASSESGGYSSYNSPLHF. The V call is TRBV6-1, the J call TRBJ1-6, with D perhaps matching TRBD1 (6 bases). Read data end 3 residues before the CDR3 end; the end is taken from the germline J gene. The V gene lost 2 bases and the J gene lost 0 bases, with 14 bases spanning the gap. CDR1 and CDR2 from the germline V gene are MNHNS and SASEGT. CDR3 length equals 18 residues.

Ten or more counts support this clone. The read ends 3 residues shy of where the CDR3 ends; the end is completed using the germline J gene. J is TRBJ2-1 and V is TRBV15; 7 nucleotides align to TRBD1. The V gene end was trimmed by 5 bases and the J gene end by 4 bases; junction bases not matched to a gene: 5. The germline gives CDR1 LNHNV, CDR2 YYDKDF (reference sequence). The CDR3 sequence is 14 residues long. CDR3 bases read: TGTGCCACCAGCCACGGGACAGTTTACAATGAG. Translation gives CATSHGTVYNE. The whole CDR3 protein reads CATSHGTVYNEQFF.